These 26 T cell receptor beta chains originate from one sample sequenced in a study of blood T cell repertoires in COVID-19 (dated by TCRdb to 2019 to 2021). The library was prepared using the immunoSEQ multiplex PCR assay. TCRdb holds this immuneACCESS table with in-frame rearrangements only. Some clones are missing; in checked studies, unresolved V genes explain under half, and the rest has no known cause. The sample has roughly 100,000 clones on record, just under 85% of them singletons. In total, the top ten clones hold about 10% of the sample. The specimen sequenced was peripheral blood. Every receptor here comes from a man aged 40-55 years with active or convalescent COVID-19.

The CDR3, as DNA: TGCGCCAGCAGCTCCCGGGAGTCTGGCTACACCTTC. As protein: CASSSRESGYTF. The V and J genes are TRBV5-1 and TRBJ1-2; D unresolved. The V gene lost 3 bases and the J gene lost 7 bases, with 10 bases spanning the gap. Germline V gene lookup returns CDR1 SGHRS and CDR2 YFSETQ. The length of the CDR3 is 12 residues.

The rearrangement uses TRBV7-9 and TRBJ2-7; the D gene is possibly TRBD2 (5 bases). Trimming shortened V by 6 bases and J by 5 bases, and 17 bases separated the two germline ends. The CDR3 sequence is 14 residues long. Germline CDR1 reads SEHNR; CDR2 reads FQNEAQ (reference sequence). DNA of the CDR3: TGTGCCAGCAGTCCCGGGGTCGGGGAAAACGAGCAGTACTTC. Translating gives CASSPGVGENEQYF.

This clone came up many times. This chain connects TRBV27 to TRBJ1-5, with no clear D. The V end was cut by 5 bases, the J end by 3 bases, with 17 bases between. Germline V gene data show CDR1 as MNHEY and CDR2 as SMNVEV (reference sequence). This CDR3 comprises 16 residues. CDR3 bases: TGTGCCAGCAGTCCGTATTCTAGCAGGTACAATCAGCCCCAGCATTTT. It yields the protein CASSPYSSRYNQPQHF.

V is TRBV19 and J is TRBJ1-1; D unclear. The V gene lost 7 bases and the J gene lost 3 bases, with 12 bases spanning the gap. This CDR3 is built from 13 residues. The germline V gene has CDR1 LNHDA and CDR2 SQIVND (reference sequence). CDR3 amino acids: CASTFGWDTEAFF. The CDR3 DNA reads TGTGCCAGTACTTTCGGGTGGGACACTGAAGCTTTCTTT. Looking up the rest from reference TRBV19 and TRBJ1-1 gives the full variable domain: DGGITQSPKYLFRKEGQNVTLSCEQNLNHDAMYWYRQDPGQGLRLIYYSQIVNDFQKGDIAEGYSVSREKKESFPLTVTSAQKNPTAFYLCASTFGWDTEAFFGQGTRLTVV.

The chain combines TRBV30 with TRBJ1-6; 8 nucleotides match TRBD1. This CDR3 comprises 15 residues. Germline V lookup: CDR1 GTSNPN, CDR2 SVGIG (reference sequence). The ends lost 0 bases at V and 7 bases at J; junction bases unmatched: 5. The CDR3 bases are TGTGCCTGGAGTGTACATCAGGGGGCGAATTCACCCCTCCACTTT. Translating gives CAWSVHQGANSPLHF.

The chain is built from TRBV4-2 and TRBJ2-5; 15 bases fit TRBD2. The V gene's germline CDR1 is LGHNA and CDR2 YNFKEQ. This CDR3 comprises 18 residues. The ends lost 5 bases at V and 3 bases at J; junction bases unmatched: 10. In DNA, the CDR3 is TGTGCCAGCAGCACCGGGACTAGCGGGGGGCCATACAAAGAGACCCAGTACTTC. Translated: CASSTGTSGGPYKETQYF.

The DNA of the CDR3 is TGCAGCGTCCTCAGGGGGAACACTGAAGCTTTCTTT. The encoded protein is CSVLRGNTEAFF. This rearrangement joins TRBV29-1 to TRBJ1-1; possible D gene TRBD1, 6 bases. The CDR3 spans 12 residues. Germline V gives CDR1 SQVTM, CDR2 ANQGSEA. V was trimmed by 6 bases and J by 1 base, leaving 9 bases between them.

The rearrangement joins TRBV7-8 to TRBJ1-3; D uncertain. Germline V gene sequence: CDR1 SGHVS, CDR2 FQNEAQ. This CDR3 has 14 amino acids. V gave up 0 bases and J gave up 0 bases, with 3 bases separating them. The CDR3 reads CASSLAGSGNTIYF. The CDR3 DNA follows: TGTGCCAGCAGCTTAGCCGGCTCTGGAAACACCATATATTTT.

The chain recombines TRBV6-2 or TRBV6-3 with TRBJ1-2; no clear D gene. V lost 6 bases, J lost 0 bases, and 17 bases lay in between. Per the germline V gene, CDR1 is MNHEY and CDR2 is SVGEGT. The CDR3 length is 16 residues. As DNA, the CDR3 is TGTGCCAGCAGCTCAAATTTTGCCGGGACTAACTATGGCTACACCTTC. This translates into CASSSNFAGTNYGYTF.

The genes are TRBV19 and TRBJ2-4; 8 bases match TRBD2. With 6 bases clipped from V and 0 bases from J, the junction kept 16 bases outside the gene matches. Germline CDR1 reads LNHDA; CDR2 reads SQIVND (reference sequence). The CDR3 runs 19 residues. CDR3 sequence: CASSPRRAGGQLAKNIQYF. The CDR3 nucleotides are TGTGCCAGTAGCCCTCGGCGGGCGGGAGGCCAACTAGCCAAAAACATTCAGTACTTC.

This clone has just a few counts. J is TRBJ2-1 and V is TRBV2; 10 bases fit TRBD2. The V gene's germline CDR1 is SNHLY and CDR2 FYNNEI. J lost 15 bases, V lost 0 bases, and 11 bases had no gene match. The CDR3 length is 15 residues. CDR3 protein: CASSEAAQRGGRGFF. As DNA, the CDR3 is TGTGCCAGCAGTGAAGCCGCCCAGCGGGGGGGCCGGGGGTTCTTC.

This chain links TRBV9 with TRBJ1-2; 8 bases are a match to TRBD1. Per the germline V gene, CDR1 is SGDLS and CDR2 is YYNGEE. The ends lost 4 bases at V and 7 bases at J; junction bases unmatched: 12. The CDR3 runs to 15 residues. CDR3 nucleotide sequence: TGTGCCAGCAGCACCCAGGACAGGGAGTACGGTGGCTACACCTTC. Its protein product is CASSTQDREYGGYTF.

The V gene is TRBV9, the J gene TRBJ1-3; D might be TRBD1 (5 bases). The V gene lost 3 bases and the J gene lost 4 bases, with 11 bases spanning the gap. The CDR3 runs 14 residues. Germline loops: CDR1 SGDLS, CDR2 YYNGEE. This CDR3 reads CASSGGGAGNTIYF. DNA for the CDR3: TGTGCCAGCAGCGGCGGAGGGGCAGGAAACACCATATATTTT.

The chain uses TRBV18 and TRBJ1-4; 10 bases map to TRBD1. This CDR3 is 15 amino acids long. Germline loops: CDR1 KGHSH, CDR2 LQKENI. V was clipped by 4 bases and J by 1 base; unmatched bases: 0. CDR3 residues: CASSRTGGTNEKLFF. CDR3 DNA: TGTGCCAGCTCACGGACAGGGGGAACTAATGAAAAACTGTTTTTT.

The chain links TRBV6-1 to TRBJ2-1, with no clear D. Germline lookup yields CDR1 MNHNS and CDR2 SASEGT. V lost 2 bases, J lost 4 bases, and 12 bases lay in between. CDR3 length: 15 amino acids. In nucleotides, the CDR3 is TGTGCCAGCAGTGAACTATCTATCCTTTACAATGAGCAGTTCTTC. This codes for CASSELSILYNEQFF.

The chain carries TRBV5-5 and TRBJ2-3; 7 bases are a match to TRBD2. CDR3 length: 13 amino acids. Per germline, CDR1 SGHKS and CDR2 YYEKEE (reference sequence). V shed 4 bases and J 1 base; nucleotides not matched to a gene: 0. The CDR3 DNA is TGTGCCAGCAGCGCGGGGGGCACAGATACGCAGTATTTT. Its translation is CASSAGGTDTQYF. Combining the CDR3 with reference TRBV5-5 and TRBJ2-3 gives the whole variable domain DAGVTQSPTHLIKTRGQQVTLRCSPISGHKSVSWYQQVLGQGPQFIFQYYEKEERGRGNFPDRFSARQFPNYSSELNVNALLLGDSALYLCASSAGGTDTQYFGPGTRLTVL.

The CDR3 bases are TGTGCCAGCAGCCGAGTATACAGGGGGCCCTGGAGCAATCAGCCCCAGCATTTT. Its translation is CASSRVYRGPWSNQPQHF. The J gene is TRBJ1-5, the V gene TRBV3-1 (or the pseudogene TRBV3-2); 9 nucleotides align to TRBD1. The CDR3 has 18 amino acids. V lost 4 bases and J lost 1; bases outside the gene matches: 11. The germline gives CDR1 LGHDT, CDR2 YNNKEL (reference sequence).

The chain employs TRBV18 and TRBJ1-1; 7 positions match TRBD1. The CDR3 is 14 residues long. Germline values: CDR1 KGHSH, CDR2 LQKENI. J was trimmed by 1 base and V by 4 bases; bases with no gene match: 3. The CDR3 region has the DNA TGTGCCAGCTCACAGAACAGGGGGAACACTGAAGCTTTCTTT. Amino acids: CASSQNRGNTEAFF.

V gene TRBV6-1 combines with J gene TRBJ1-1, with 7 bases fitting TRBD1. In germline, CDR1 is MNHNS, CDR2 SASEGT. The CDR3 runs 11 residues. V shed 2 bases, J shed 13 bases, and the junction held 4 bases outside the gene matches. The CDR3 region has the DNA TGTGCCAGCAGTGAACCCAGGGGGGATTTCTTT. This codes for CASSEPRGDFF.

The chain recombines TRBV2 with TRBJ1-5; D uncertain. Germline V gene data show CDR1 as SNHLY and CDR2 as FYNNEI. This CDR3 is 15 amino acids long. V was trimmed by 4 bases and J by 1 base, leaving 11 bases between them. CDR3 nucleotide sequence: TGTGCCAGCAGTGCCGGGAAGGCCAGCAATCAGCCCCAGCATTTT. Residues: CASSAGKASNQPQHF.

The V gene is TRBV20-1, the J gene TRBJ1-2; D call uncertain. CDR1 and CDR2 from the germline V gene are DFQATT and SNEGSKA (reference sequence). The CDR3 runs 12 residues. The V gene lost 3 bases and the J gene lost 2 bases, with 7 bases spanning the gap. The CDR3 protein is CSASSVNYGYTF. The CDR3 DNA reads TGCAGTGCTAGTTCAGTCAACTATGGCTACACCTTC.

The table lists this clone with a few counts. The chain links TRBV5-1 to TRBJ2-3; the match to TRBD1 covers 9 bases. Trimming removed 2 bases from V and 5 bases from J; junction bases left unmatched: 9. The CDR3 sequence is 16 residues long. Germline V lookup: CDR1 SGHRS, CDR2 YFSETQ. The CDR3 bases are TGCGCCAGCAGCTTCGCTCGGACAGGGGCGGGAGATACGCAGTATTTT. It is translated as CASSFARTGAGDTQYF. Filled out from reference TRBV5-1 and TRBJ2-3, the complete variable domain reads KAGVTQTPRYLIKTRGQQVTLSCSPISGHRSVSWYQQTPGQGLQFLFEYFSETQRNKGNFPGRFSGRQFSNSRSEMNVSTLELGDSALYLCASSFARTGAGDTQYFGPGTRLTVL.

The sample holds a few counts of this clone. The CDR3 DNA follows: TGTGCCAGTTTCGGACAGGTGAACACTGAAGCTTTCTTT. Translation: CASFGQVNTEAFF. The genes are TRBV2 and TRBJ1-1, with 7 bases aligning to TRBD1. Trimming took 9 bases from V and 0 from J; bases not matched to a gene: 4. This CDR3 region has 13 residues. The germline V gene has CDR1 SNHLY and CDR2 FYNNEI.

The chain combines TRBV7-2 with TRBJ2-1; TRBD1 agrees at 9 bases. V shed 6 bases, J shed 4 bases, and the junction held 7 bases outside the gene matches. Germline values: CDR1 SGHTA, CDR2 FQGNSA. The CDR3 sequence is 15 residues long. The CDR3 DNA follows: TGTGCCAGCAGGGCCACAGGGGGCCCTTACAATGAGCAGTTCTTC. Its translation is CASRATGGPYNEQFF.

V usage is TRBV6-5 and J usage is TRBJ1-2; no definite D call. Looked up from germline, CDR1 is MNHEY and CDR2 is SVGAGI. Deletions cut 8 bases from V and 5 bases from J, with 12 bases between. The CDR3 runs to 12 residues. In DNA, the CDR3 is TGTGCCAGCCGCGCAAGCGGGTATGGCTACACCTTC. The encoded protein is CASRASGYGYTF.

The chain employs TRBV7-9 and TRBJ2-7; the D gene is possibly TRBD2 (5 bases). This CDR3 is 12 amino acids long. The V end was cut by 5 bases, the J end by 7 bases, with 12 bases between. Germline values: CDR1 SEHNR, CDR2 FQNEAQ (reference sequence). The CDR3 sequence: CASSRDEQEQYF. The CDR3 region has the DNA TGTGCCAGCAGCCGGGATGAACAAGAGCAGTACTTC.